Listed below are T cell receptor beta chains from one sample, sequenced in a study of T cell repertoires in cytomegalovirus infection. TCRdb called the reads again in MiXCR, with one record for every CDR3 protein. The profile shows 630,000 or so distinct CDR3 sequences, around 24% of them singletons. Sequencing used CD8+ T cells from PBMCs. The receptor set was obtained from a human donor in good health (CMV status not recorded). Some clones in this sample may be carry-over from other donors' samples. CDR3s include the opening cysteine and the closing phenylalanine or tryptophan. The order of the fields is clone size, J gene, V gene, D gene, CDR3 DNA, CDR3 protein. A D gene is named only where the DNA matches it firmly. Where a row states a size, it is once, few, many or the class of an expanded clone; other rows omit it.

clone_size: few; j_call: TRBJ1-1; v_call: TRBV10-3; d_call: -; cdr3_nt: TGTGCCATCAGTGAGACGTACCCAGCCCAGGGAACCACTGAAGCTTTCTTT; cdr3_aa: CAISETYPAQGTTEAFF
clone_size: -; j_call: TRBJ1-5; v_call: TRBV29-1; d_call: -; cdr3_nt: TGCAGCGCTACGACAGGTCCGAATCAGCCCCAGCATTTT; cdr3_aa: CSATTGPNQPQHF
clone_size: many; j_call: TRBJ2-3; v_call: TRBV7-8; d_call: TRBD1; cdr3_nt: TGTGCCAGCAGCCACACCCGCTCCGGGACAGGGGGCGCAGATACGCAGTATTTT; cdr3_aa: CASSHTRSGTGGADTQYF
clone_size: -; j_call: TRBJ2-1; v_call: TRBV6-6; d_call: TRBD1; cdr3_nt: TGTGCCGCTCTGGTCGGGACAGGGGACAATGAGCAGTTCTTC; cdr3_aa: CAALVGTGDNEQFF
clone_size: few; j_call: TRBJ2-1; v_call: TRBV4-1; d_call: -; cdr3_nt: TGCGCCAGCAGCCAAGAATCACAGTTCCATGAGCAGTTCTTC; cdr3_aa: CASSQESQFHEQFF
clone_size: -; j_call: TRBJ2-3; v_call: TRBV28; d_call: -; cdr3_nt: TGTGCCAGCAGTTTTTCCGCGACAGAAAGGACAGATACGCAGTATTTT; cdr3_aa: CASSFSATERTDTQYF
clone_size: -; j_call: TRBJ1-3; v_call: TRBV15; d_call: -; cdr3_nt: TGTGCCACCAGCAGAGATCGGCGAGGGAGGAACACCATATGTTTT; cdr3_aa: CATSRDRRGRNTICF
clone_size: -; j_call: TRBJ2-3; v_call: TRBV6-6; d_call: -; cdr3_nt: TGTACCAGCAGTTTAGGGACCACAGATACGCAGTATTTT; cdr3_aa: CTSSLGTTDTQYF
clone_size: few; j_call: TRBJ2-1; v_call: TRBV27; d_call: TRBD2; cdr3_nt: TGTGCCAGCAGTTTATTGGGGGGGAGCAATGAGCAGTTCTTC; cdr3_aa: CASSLLGGSNEQFF
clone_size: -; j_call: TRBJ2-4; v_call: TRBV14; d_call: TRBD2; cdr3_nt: TGTGCCAGCAGCCACCTAGCGGGGGGTCTAAACATTCAGTACTTC; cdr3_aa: CASSHLAGGLNIQYF
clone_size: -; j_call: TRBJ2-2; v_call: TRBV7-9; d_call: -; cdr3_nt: TGTGCCAGCAGCCCGGGGTTTAAGGACACCGGGGAGCTGTTTTTT; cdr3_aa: CASSPGFKDTGELFF
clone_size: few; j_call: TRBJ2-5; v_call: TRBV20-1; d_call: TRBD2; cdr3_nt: TGCAGTGCTAGAGATCTCTTGGTGGGACTAGCGGGGCAAGAGACCCAGTACTTC; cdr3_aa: CSARDLLVGLAGQETQYF
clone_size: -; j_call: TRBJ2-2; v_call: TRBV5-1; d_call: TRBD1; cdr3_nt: TGCGCCAGCAGCGTGAGAGGCCCGGGACAGGGAAACGGGGAGCTGTTTTTT; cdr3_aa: CASSVRGPGQGNGELFF
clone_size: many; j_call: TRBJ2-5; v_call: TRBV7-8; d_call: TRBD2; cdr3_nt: TGTGCCAGCAGCTCCTGGCCAGTAGCGGGGGAGCAAGAGACCCAGTACTTC; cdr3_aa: CASSSWPVAGEQETQYF